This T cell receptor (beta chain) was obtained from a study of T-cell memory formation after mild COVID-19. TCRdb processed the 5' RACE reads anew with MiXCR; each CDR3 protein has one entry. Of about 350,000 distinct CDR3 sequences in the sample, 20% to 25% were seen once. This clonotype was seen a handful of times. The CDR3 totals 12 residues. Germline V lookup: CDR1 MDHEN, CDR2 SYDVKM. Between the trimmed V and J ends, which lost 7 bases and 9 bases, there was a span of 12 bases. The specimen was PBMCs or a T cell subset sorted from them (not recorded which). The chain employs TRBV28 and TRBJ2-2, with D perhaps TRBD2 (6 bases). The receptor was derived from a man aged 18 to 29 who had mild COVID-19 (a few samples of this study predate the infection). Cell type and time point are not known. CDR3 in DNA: TGTGCCAGCAATTCCGGAGGGAGGGAGCTGTTTTTT. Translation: CASNSGGRELFF.